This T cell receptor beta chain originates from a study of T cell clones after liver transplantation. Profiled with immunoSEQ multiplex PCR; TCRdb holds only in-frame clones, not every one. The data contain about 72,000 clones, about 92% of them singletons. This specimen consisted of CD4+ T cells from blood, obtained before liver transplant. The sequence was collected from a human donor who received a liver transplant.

The CDR3 sequence is CASSPNPRDRGRPGSNYGYTF. The CDR3 DNA sequence: TGTGCCAGCAGTCCTAACCCTCGGGACAGGGGGCGACCCGGGAGCAACTATGGCTACACCTTC. This sequence joins TRBV27 and TRBJ1-2, with 12 bases matching TRBD1. The V and J ends lost 5 bases and 2 bases, in that order; junction bases with no gene match: 21. CDR3 length: 21 amino acids. CDR1 is MNHEY and CDR2 is SMNVEV in the germline V gene (reference sequence).